The rows below give T cell receptor beta chains drawn from one sample of a study of identical twins. TCRdb re-analysed the 5' RACE reads in MiXCR, keeping a single row per CDR3 protein. The table has over 200,000 distinct CDR3 sequences, 10% seen once. Sequencing was done on a sample of memory T cells sorted from blood. Every receptor here comes from a man between 50 and 59 years old in good health. The CDR3 runs from the conserved cysteine through the conserved F or W. The order of the fields is J gene, V gene, CDR3 length, CDR3 protein.

>TRBJ1-6|TRBV5-5|14
CASRKYRDNSPLHF
>TRBJ2-7|TRBV27|13
CASSFSVGREQYF
>TRBJ1-6|TRBV20-1|13
CSARTGEVFTLHF
>TRBJ2-2|TRBV12-3/TRBV12-4|14
CASRGRRDTGELFF
>TRBJ2-2|TRBV4-2|20
CASSEKRGAISLANTGELFF
>TRBJ2-1|TRBV27|17
CASSLDSSGGFYNEQFF
>TRBJ2-5|TRBV18|15
CASSPLSGTKETQYF
>TRBJ2-2|TRBV20-1|18
CSAPPMAGGPEKPGELFF
>TRBJ2-6|TRBV29-1|12
CSAGAGANVLTF
>TRBJ2-7|TRBV7-2|12
CASSPWDNEQYF
>TRBJ2-7|TRBV10-3|13
CAISEHQVYEQYF
>TRBJ2-1|TRBV4-1|16
CASSQGKGASYNEQFF
>TRBJ1-1|TRBV6-2/TRBV6-3|13
CASSIVRGTEAFF
>TRBJ2-3|TRBV5-6|15
CASSSPGLARDTQYF
>TRBJ2-2|TRBV25-1|16
CASSDTGTGVFGELFF
>TRBJ2-7|TRBV20-1|14
CSATGEGNIYEQYF
>TRBJ2-7|TRBV6-1|15
CASSSPGTGRYEQYF
>TRBJ2-7|TRBV4-3|15
CASSQYRDGPYEQYF
>TRBJ2-1|TRBV12-3/TRBV12-4|14
CASSHSRLGNEQFF
>TRBJ2-7|TRBV4-2|15
CASSHGTISSYEQYF
>TRBJ1-2|TRBV20-1|20
CSARESGRGRIRRDNYGYTF
>TRBJ1-1|TRBV6-5|17
CASSYSGQVLSNTEAFF
>TRBJ1-1|TRBV18|15
CASSPRGNKNTEAFF
>TRBJ2-1|TRBV25-1|14
CASSDAGRYNEQFF
>TRBJ1-6|TRBV7-9|16
CASSPPGQGRNSPLHF
>TRBJ2-3|TRBV4-3|16
CASSQGLAVLWDTQYF
>TRBJ2-5|TRBV7-2|15
CASSLGLGSQETQYF
>TRBJ1-5|TRBV20-1|12
CSATHSNQPQHF
>TRBJ1-6|TRBV4-3|15
CASSAAGRTNSPLHF
>TRBJ2-7|TRBV7-9|13
CASSPPTGPEQYF
>TRBJ2-1|TRBV6-1|15
CASSGGSGIGNEQFF
>TRBJ1-2|TRBV15|15
CATSRVGTTGGGYTF
>TRBJ1-6|TRBV20-1|12
CSAHGYNSPLHF
>TRBJ2-7|TRBV5-1|16
CASSLVGGIPAYEQYF
>TRBJ2-7|TRBV12-3/TRBV12-4|15
CASSPGTVVSYEQYF
>TRBJ2-1|TRBV7-8|14
CASSPGTSGSEQFF
>TRBJ2-5|TRBV20-1|14
CSAPAGGRQETQYF
>TRBJ2-7|TRBV29-1|15
CSVEGRGESSYEQYF
>TRBJ2-4|TRBV5-1|14
CASSWGQGTDIQYF
>TRBJ2-3|TRBV7-6|19
CASSPLSVAGGPSTDTQYF
>TRBJ1-2|TRBV29-1|11
CSVVRQGYYTF
>TRBJ2-2|TRBV6-4|15
CASTKRPGNTGELFF
>TRBJ2-7|TRBV20-1|14
CSARDSLGTYEQYF
>TRBJ2-1|TRBV6-6|13
CASSSTPYNEQFF
>TRBJ2-1|TRBV19|15
CASSIRGRSVNEQFF
>TRBJ1-4|TRBV20-1|14
CSARGEATREKLFF
>TRBJ2-7|TRBV4-3|13
CPSSQIQGNEQYF
>TRBJ2-2|TRBV5-1|16
CASWPSGRLSTGELFF
>TRBJ2-1|TRBV20-1|12
CSGDEGGDEQFF
>TRBJ2-5|TRBV6-2/TRBV6-3|12
CASSPVEETQYF
>TRBJ1-6|TRBV12-3/TRBV12-4|13
CASSLGWRSPLHF
>TRBJ1-2|TRBV6-1|14
CASSPGGPVYGYTF
>TRBJ2-5|TRBV7-2|14
CASSTGTSRETQYF
>TRBJ2-7|TRBV27|17
CASSFGLAGGSSYEQYF